This TCR beta chain was identified in a study of PD-L1 blockade in urothelial cancer. Across the whole study: Samples of blood were analyzed 3 weeks (second dose) and 6 weeks after treatment start.

The length of the CDR3 is 15 residues. From germline, CDR1 is SEHNR and CDR2 FQNEAQ (reference sequence). J was trimmed by 6 bases and V by 5 bases; bases with no gene match: 9. Concerning this clone itself: The antigen remains undetermined.

Repertoires were generated with immunoSEQ multiplex PCR, while TCRdb's copy carries only in-frame clones and drops some. The data contain 37,000 or so clones, about 79% of them singletons. Findings and limits, study-wide: The study found that durable-benefit patients expanded tumor-associated blood clones more at 3 weeks.

The J gene is TRBJ2-1, the V gene TRBV7-9, with 8 bases fitting TRBD1. The specimen was PBMCs, collected around atezolizumab (anti-PD-L1) treatment. This clonotype originated in a man aged 55 to 70 with urothelial cancer. The CDR3 bases are TGTGCCAGCAGCCAGAGGGGGGACAGGTTCAATGAGCAGTTCTTC. Amino acids: CASSQRGDRFNEQFF.